The entry below describes one TCR beta chain. Its matching antigen is unknown. With the Oncomine TCR Beta short-read assay, DNA from cultured CD4+ T cells was sequenced. TCRdb reprocessed the PCR reads via MiXCR and lists one record per CDR3 protein. The sample holds some 12,000 distinct CDR3 sequences, 45% to 60% seen once. Treatment defined: approximately nine-day PBMC culture with coronavirus spike peptide pools or control peptides (ViraFEST assay). Convalescent patients tested SARS-CoV-2 PCR positive from March to December 2020, before Alpha, Beta and Delta emerged. Negative selection recovered the CD4+ T cells once they had spent about 10 days in culture. This specimen belongs to a study of vaccination and CD4 T cells after COVID-19. Whole-study context: According to the study, participants were given two doses of BNT162b2 or mRNA-1273 vaccine. Study observations and caveats: Spike mono-reactivity was the property of 304 of 307 vaccine-specific clones in convalescent patients.

This CDR3 comprises 12 residues. The chain recombines TRBV12-2 with TRBJ1-1; the table's D gene call, TRBD1, was not cross checked with the DNA. TRBV12-2 is described as a pseudogene. The specimen sequenced was CD4+ T cells from blood, cultured in vitro. The sequence derives from a human donor who had recovered from COVID-19. The CDR3 spells CASRLRGGWSFF. The CDR3 DNA sequence: TGTGCAAGTCGCTTAAGGGGTGGATGGTCTTTCTTT.